This T cell receptor beta chain was captured by sequencing in a study of T-cell memory formation after mild COVID-19. On the study more broadly: For the most part, TCR clusters were specific to one donor.

This clonotype was picked up a small number of times. What it binds is unknown. Study-level findings and limits: A balance of CD4 and CD8 characterized clones contracting day 15 to 85, whereas later expanders leaned CD4+. Clones that contracted clustered mainly in CM and EM if CD4+ and in EMRA if CD8+.

TCRdb independently ran MiXCR on the 5' RACE reads; one entry per CDR3 protein. This table has around 150,000 distinct CDR3 sequences, around 10% appearing once. CDR3 size: 14 residues. Germline CDR1 reads KGHDR; CDR2 reads SFDVKD. V was clipped by 12 bases and J by 5 bases, with 20 bases between them. The chain couples TRBV24-1 to TRBJ2-3; D is undetermined. This receptor was taken from a man aged 18 to 29 who had mild COVID-19 (a few samples of this study predate the infection). Cell type and time point are not known. The sample was PBMCs or a T cell subset sorted from them (not recorded which). DNA for the CDR3: TGTGCCCCTTCGGACCGATGGGCAGGAGATACGCAGTATTTT. Translated: CAPSDRWAGDTQYF.